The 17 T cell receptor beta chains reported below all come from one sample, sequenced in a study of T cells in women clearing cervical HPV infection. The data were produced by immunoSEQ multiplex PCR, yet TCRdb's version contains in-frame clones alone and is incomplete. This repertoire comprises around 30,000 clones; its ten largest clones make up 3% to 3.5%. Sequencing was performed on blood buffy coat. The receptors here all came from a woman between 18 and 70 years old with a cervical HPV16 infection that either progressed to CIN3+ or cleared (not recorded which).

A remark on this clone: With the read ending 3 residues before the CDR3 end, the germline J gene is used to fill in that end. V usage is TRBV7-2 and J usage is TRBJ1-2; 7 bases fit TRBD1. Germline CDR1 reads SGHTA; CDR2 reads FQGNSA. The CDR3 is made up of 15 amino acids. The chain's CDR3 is CASSLGRTGVSDYTF. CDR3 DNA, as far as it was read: TGTGCCAGCAGCTTAGGGCGGACAGGAGTAAGTGAC.

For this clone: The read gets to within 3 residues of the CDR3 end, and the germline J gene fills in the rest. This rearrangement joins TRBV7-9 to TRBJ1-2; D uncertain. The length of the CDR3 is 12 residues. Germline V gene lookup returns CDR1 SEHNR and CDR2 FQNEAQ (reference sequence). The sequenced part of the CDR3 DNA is TGTGCCAGCAGCCCACGGAACAGCGGC. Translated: CASSPRNSG. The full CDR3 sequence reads CASSPRNSGYTF.

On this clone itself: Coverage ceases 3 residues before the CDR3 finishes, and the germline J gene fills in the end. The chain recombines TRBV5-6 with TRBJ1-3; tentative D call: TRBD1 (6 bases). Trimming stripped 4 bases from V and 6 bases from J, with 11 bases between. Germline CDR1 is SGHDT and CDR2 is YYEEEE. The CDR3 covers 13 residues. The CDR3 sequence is CASSLGQINTIYF. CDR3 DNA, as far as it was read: TGTGCCAGCAGCCTCGGACAGATAAACACC.

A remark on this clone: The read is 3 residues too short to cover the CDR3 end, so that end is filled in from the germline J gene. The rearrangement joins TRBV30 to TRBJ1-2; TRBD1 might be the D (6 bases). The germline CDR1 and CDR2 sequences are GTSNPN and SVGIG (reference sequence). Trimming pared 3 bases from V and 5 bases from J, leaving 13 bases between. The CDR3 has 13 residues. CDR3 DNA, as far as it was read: TGTGCCTGGAGCGGGCTCGGGACATATGGC. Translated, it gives CAWSGLGTYG. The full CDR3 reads CAWSGLGTYGYTF.

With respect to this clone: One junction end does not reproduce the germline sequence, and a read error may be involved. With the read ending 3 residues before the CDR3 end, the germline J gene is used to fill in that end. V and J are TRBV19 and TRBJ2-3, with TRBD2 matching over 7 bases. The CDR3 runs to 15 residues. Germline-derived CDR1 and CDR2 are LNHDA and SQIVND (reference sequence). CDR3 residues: CASSTLGGGADTQYF. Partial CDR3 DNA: TGTGCCAGCAGTACTCTTGGCGGGGGAGCAGATACG.

CDR3 protein: CASTPLPGQSYGYTF. The DNA read from the CDR3 is TGCGCCAGCACTCCCCTACCGGGACAGTCCTATGGC. The chain couples TRBV5-1 to TRBJ1-2; TRBD1 matches at 7 bases. The observed sequence ends 3 residues before the CDR3 terminus, with the missing tail filled in from the germline J gene. Trimming took 6 bases from V and 4 from J; bases not matched to a gene: 12. CDR3 length equals 15 residues. The germline V gene has CDR1 SGHRS and CDR2 YFSETQ.

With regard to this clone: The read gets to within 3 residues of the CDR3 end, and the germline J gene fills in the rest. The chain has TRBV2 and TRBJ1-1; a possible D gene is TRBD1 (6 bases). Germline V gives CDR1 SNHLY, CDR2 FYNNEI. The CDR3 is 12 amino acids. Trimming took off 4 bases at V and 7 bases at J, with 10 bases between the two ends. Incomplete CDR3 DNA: TGTGCCAGCAGTGCAGGGGACATTGAA. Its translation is CASSAGDIE. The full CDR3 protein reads CASSAGDIEAFF.

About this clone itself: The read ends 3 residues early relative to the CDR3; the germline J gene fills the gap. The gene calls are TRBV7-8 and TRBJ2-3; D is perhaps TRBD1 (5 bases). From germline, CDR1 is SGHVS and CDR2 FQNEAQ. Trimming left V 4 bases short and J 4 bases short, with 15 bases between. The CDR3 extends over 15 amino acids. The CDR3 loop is CASSSTTGRADTQYF. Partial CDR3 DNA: TGTGCCAGCAGCTCCACAACCGGCAGGGCAGATACG.

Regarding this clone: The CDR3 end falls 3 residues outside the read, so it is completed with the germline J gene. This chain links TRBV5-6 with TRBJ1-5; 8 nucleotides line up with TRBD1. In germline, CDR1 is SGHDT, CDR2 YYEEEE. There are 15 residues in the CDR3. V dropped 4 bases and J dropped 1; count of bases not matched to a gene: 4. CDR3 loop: CASSTQGVSNQPQHF. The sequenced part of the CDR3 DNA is TGTGCCAGCAGCACACAGGGGGTAAGCAATCAGCCC.

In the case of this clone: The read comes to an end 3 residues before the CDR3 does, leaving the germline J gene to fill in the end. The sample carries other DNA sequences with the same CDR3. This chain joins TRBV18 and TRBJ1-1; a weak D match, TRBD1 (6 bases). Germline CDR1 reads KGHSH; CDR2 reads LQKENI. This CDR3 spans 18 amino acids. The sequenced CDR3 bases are TGTGCCAGCTCACCACGGCGAACTGCGGGGGGGCTCGGGGAGACA. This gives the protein CASSPRRTAGGLGET. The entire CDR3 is CASSPRRTAGGLGETAFF.

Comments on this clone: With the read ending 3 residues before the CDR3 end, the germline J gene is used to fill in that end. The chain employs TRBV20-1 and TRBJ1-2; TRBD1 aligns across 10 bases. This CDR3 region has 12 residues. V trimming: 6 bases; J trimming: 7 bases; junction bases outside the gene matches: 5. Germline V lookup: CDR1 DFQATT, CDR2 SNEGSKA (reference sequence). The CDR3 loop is CSASDRGPGYTF. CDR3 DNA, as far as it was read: TGCAGTGCATCAGACAGGGGGCCTGGC.

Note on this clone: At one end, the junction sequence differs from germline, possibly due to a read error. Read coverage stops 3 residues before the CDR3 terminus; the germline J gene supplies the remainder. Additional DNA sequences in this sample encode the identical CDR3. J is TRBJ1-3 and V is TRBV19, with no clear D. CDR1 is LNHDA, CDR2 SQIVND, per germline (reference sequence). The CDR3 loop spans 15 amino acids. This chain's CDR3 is CATQILDFSGNTIYF. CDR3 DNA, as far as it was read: TGTGCCACTCAGATTTTGGACTTCTCTGGAAACACT.

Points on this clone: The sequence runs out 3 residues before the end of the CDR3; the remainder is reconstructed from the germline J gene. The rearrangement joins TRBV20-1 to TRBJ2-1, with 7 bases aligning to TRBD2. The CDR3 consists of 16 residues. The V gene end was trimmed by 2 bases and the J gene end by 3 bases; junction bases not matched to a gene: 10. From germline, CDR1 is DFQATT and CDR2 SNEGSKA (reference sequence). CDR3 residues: CSARSASERGYNEQFF. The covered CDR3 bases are TGCAGTGCTAGATCCGCTTCGGAGCGGGGCTACAATGAG.

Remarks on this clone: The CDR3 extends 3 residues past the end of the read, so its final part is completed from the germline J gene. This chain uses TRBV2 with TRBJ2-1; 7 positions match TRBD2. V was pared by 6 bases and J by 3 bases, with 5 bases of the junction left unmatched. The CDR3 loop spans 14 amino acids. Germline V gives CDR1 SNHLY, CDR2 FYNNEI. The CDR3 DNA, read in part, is TGTGCCAGCAGAAAGGAGCGGGGCTACAATGAG. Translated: CASRKERGYNE. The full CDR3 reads CASRKERGYNEQFF. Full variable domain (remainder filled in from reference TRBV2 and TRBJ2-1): EPEVTQTPSHQVTQMGQEVILRCVPISNHLYFYWYRQILGQKVEFLVSFYNNEISEKSEIFDDQFSVERPDGSNFTLKIRSTKLEDSAMYFCASRKERGYNEQFFGPGTRLTVL.

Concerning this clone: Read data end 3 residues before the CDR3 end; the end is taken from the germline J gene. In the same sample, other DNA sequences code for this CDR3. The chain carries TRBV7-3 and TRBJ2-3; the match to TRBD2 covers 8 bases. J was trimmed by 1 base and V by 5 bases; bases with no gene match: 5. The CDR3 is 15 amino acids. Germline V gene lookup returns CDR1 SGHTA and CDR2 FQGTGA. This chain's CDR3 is CASSRLSGGTDTQYF. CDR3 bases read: TGTGCCAGCAGCCGACTTAGCGGGGGCACAGATACG.

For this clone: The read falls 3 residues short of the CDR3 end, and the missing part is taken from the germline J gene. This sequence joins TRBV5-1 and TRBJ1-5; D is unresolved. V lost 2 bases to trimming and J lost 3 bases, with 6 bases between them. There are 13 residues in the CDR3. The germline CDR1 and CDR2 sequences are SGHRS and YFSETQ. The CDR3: CASSFTHNQPQHF. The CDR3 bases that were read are TGCGCCAGCAGCTTTACACACAATCAGCCC.

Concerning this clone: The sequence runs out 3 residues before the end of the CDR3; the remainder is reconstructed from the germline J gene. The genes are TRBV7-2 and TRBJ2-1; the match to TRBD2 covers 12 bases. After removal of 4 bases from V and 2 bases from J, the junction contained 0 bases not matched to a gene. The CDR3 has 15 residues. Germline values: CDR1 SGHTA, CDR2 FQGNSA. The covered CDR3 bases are TGTGCCAGCAGCTGGACTAGCGGGGCCTACAATGAG. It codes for CASSWTSGAYNE. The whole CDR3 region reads CASSWTSGAYNEQFF.